The next 30 T cell receptor beta chains were all read from a single sample in a study of T cell repertoires in cytomegalovirus infection (dated 2019 in TCRdb). The sample was run on an Illumina HiSeq 1500. TCRdb redid the processing of the public reads, applying fastp at Q25 and MiXCR, and retained in-frame beta chains. Records with the same CDR3 protein are collapsed into one entry carrying the most frequent genes and DNA. The sample has around 180,000 distinct CDR3 sequences on record, roughly a fifth of them singletons. The biggest ten clones account for less than 3.5% of the sample. Sequenced material: PBMCs. These receptors all stem from a human donor in good health (CMV status not recorded). Some clones in this sample may be carry-over from other donors' samples.

This clonotype was seen ten or more times. This rearrangement joins TRBV7-6 to TRBJ1-2; weak D call: TRBD1 (6 bases). Trimming shortened V by 4 bases and J by 8 bases, and 14 bases separated the two germline ends. Germline CDR1 reads SGHVS; CDR2 reads FNYEAQ. The CDR3 extends over 13 amino acids. CDR3 nucleotides: TGTGCCAGCAGCTCCGGACAGCCCCAGGGCTACACCTTC. This encodes CASSSGQPQGYTF.

A few counts support this clonotype. The gene calls are TRBV28 and TRBJ2-7; D is possibly TRBD2 (6 bases). Germline V gene sequence: CDR1 MDHEN, CDR2 SYDVKM. CDR3 length: 14 amino acids. Between the trimmed V and J ends, which lost 6 bases and 2 bases, there was a span of 14 bases. The CDR3 DNA reads TGTGCCAGCAGCCGAGCCGGGAGTACCTACGAGCAGTACTTC. Amino acid sequence: CASSRAGSTYEQYF.

The chain uses TRBV7-2 and TRBJ1-1, with unresolved D. From germline, CDR1 is SGHTA and CDR2 FQGNSA. V lost 2 bases, J lost 0 bases, and 4 bases lay in between. The CDR3 consists of 13 residues. CDR3 sequence: CASSLHLNTEAFF. The CDR3 nucleotides read TGTGCCAGCAGCTTACACCTGAACACTGAAGCTTTCTTT.

This clonotype was detected ten times or more. The rearrangement joins TRBV7-4 to TRBJ2-7; TRBD2 is a possible D gene (5 bases). There are 15 residues in the CDR3. In germline, CDR1 is SGHVT, CDR2 SQSDAQ. The ends were cut back, 2 bases at V and 2 bases at J, with 13 bases in the middle. CDR3 sequence: CASSLICGLTYEQYF. Here the CDR3 DNA reads TGTGCCAGCAGCTTAATTTGCGGGTTAACCTACGAGCAGTACTTC.

This clonotype occurred a few times. The genes are TRBV12-3 or TRBV12-4 and TRBJ2-3; no firm D call. The length of the CDR3 is 12 residues. V was trimmed by 5 bases and J by 6 bases, leaving 9 bases between them. In DNA form, the CDR3 reads TGTGCCAGCAGTATCCTCACGGATACGCAGTATTTT. Translated: CASSILTDTQYF.

The chain links TRBV20-1 to TRBJ2-1; D perhaps matches TRBD2 (6 bases). This CDR3 has 14 amino acids. The V gene lost 6 bases and the J gene lost 2 bases, with 14 bases spanning the gap. The V gene's germline CDR1 is DFQATT and CDR2 SNEGSKA (reference sequence). CDR3 in amino acids: CSAFQRVTYNEQFF. The CDR3 region has the DNA TGCAGTGCCTTCCAGCGGGTCACCTACAATGAGCAGTTCTTC.

This clonotype has a count of ten or more. The chain combines TRBV7-8 with TRBJ2-7, with TRBD1 identical over 8 bases. The CDR3 consists of 15 residues. CDR1 and CDR2 (germline): SGHVS, FQNEAQ. V trimming: 2 bases; J trimming: 3 bases; junction bases outside the gene matches: 6. This CDR3 is CASSLRDRLFYEQYF. The CDR3 DNA reads as TGTGCCAGCAGCTTAAGGGACAGGCTATTCTACGAGCAGTACTTC.

The rearrangement links TRBV6-2 or TRBV6-3 to TRBJ1-6, with D maybe TRBD1 (5 bases). Germline V lookup: CDR1 MNHEY, CDR2 SVGEGT. V was shortened by 5 bases and J by 10 bases, with 12 bases between the two germline ends. This CDR3 has 13 residues. The CDR3 protein is CASSKDIGSPLHF. The CDR3 DNA reads as TGTGCCAGCAGTAAGGACATCGGATCACCCCTCCACTTT.

J is TRBJ1-1 and V is TRBV4-3; D is perhaps TRBD1 (6 bases). Per germline, CDR1 LGHNA and CDR2 YSLEER. The CDR3 has 15 residues. V was pared by 1 base and J by 1 base, with 10 bases between. The CDR3 sequence is CASSQGSGANTEAFF. In DNA form, the CDR3 reads TGCGCCAGCAGCCAAGGCTCAGGGGCGAACACTGAAGCTTTCTTT.

J is TRBJ1-4 and V is TRBV24-1; TRBD1 matches 10 bases. The CDR3 runs 15 residues. V was clipped by 4 bases and J by 5 bases; unmatched bases: 3. Germline V gene lookup returns CDR1 KGHDR and CDR2 SFDVKD. The CDR3 loop reads CATSEPGQGNEKLFF. The DNA for the CDR3 is TGTGCCACCAGTGAACCGGGACAGGGGAATGAAAAACTGTTTTTT.

This chain links TRBV6-5 with TRBJ2-7, with 8 nucleotides matching TRBD1. The CDR3 extends over 15 amino acids. V shed 4 bases, J shed 2 bases, and the junction held 7 bases outside the gene matches. Germline assignment: CDR1 MNHEY and CDR2 SVGAGI. For the CDR3, the DNA is TGTGCCAGCAGTTCCGGACAGGGAACCCCCTACGAGCAGTACTTC. It encodes CASSSGQGTPYEQYF.

This clonotype turned up a few times. This chain uses TRBV18 with TRBJ2-7, with TRBD2 identical over 7 bases. Germline V gene lookup returns CDR1 KGHSH and CDR2 LQKENI. CDR3 length: 14 residues. J lost 4 bases, V lost 3 bases, and 6 bases had no gene match. The DNA for the CDR3 is TGTGCCAGCTCACCCGCTAGCGGACCTTACGAGCAGTACTTC. Protein product: CASSPASGPYEQYF. The full variable domain, rest sourced from reference TRBV18 and TRBJ2-7, is NAGVMQNPRHLVRRRGQEARLRCSPMKGHSHVYWYRQLPEEGLKFMVYLQKENIIDESGMPKERFSAEFPKEGPSILRIQQVVRGDSAAYFCASSPASGPYEQYFGPGTRLTVT.

Here the CDR3 DNA reads TGCGCCAGCAGCTTGGATGCAGCTAGCTCTGGAAACACCATATATTTT. This translates into CASSLDAASSGNTIYF. This chain joins TRBV5-1 and TRBJ1-3; D is undetermined. The germline V gene has CDR1 SGHRS and CDR2 YFSETQ. V dropped 0 bases and J dropped 0 bases, with 10 bases sitting between them. The CDR3 has 16 residues.

The V gene is TRBV4-1, the J gene TRBJ1-5; D is possibly TRBD1 (5 bases). Germline CDR1 MGHRA, CDR2 YSYEKL. Trimming stripped 0 bases from V and 5 bases from J, with 11 bases between. The CDR3 length is 15 residues. The CDR3 region is CASSQEGGDYQPQHF. The CDR3 nucleotides are TGCGCCAGCAGCCAAGAGGGAGGGGACTATCAGCCCCAGCATTTT.

Comment on this clonotype: Germline and junction disagree at one end, which may indicate a read error. V gene TRBV10-2 combines with J gene TRBJ2-1; TRBD2 matches 8 bases. This CDR3 comprises 15 residues. Germline-derived CDR1 and CDR2 are WSHSY and SAAADI. The CDR3 is CDSRPTSGPYNEQFF. In DNA, the CDR3 is TGCGACAGCAGACCCACTAGCGGCCCCTACAATGAGCAGTTCTTC.

The gene calls are TRBV11-3 and TRBJ2-7, with D perhaps matching TRBD2 (6 bases). The CDR3 is made up of 14 amino acids. Trimming left V 1 base short and J 1 base short, with 8 bases between. Germline CDR1 SGHNT, CDR2 YENEEA. The CDR3 nucleotides are TGTGCCAGCAGCTTAGTTCGGGGGTCCTACGAGCAGTACTTC. Translation: CASSLVRGSYEQYF.

This clonotype was seen ten or more times. J is TRBJ2-1 and V is TRBV14; no reliable D call. Germline V CDR1 and CDR2: SGHDN, FVKESK. V dropped 4 bases and J dropped 14 bases, with 12 bases sitting between them. There are 11 residues in the CDR3. CDR3 sequence: CASSPRLKKFF. In DNA form, the CDR3 reads TGTGCCAGCAGCCCGAGATTAAAGAAGTTCTTC.

In its sample, this clonotype was seen many times. This rearrangement joins TRBV12-3 or TRBV12-4 to TRBJ1-4; tentatively, D is TRBD1 (5 bases). The V gene lost 5 bases and the J gene lost 6 bases, with 13 bases spanning the gap. The CDR3 spans 14 residues. The CDR3 spells CASSPGRVDEKLFF. CDR3 sequence (DNA): TGTGCCAGCAGTCCGGGCAGGGTGGATGAAAAACTGTTTTTT.

This clonotype showed up just a few times. The chain employs TRBV7-6 and TRBJ1-4; 8 bases match TRBD1. Germline V gives CDR1 SGHVS, CDR2 FNYEAQ. This CDR3 has 14 amino acids. After removal of 3 bases from V and 7 bases from J, the junction contained 4 bases not matched to a gene. CDR3 nucleotides: TGTGCCAGCAGCTTCGGACAGGGCGGTGAAAAACTGTTTTTT. This sequence encodes CASSFGQGGEKLFF.

The rearrangement uses TRBV12-3 or TRBV12-4 and TRBJ2-7; either TRBD1 or TRBD2 may fit D (5 bases each). CDR3 length equals 15 residues. The V end lost 4 bases, the J end lost 3 bases, and 16 bases lay between the germline ends. The CDR3 loop reads CASSSGPTTIYEQYF. CDR3 DNA sequence: TGTGCCAGCAGTTCGGGACCAACCACAATCTACGAGCAGTACTTC.

Regarding this clonotype: Because the CDR3's place on the DNA is in doubt, the DNA is left out and the CDR3 is given as listed by TCRdb. This chain links TRBV20-1 with TRBJ1-5; the table names TRBD1, a call not compared with the DNA. The CDR3 totals 15 residues, both ends included. The V gene's germline CDR1 is DFQATT and CDR2 SNEGSKA (reference sequence). CDR3 region: CSARDSGQGNQPQHF.

This clonotype came up many times. CDR3 sequence reads: CASSYREMNTEAFF. DNA for the CDR3: TGTGCCAGCAGCTACCGGGAGATGAACACTGAAGCTTTCTTT. This rearrangement joins TRBV7-2 to TRBJ1-1; D remains ambiguous. CDR3 length equals 14 residues. The V gene lost 4 bases and the J gene lost 0 bases, with 9 bases spanning the gap. Per the germline V gene, CDR1 is SGHTA and CDR2 is FQGNSA. The full variable domain, rest sourced from reference TRBV7-2 and TRBJ1-1, is GAGVSQSPSNKVTEKGKDVELRCDPISGHTALYWYRQSLGQGLEFLIYFQGNSAPDKSGLPSDRFSAERTGGSVSTLTIQRTQQEDSAVYLCASSYREMNTEAFFGQGTRLTVV.

In this sample, this clonotype turned up many times. The chain combines TRBV7-3 with TRBJ1-1, with D possibly matching TRBD1 (5 bases). This CDR3 contains 14 residues. Germline CDR1 and CDR2: SGHTA and FQGTGA. Between the trimmed V and J ends, which lost 5 bases and 3 bases, there was a span of 13 bases. The CDR3 DNA sequence: TGTGCCAGCAGCCAAATAGGGGAACACACTGAAGCTTTCTTT. Translating gives CASSQIGEHTEAFF.

This clonotype was seen repeatedly, ten times or more. The chain links TRBV19 to TRBJ2-7, with D hard to call. Trimming took off 5 bases at V and 5 bases at J, with 25 bases between the two ends. CDR3 size: 17 residues. Germline V lookup: CDR1 LNHDA, CDR2 SQIVND (reference sequence). Written as DNA, the CDR3 is TGTGCCAGTAGTCCCCCCGGCGGATTTGGGCAGTCCAACGAGCAGTACTTC. Amino acids: CASSPPGGFGQSNEQYF. Variable domain in full (rest from reference TRBV19 and TRBJ2-7): DGGITQSPKYLFRKEGQNVTLSCEQNLNHDAMYWYRQDPGQGLRLIYYSQIVNDFQKGDIAEGYSVSREKKESFPLTVTSAQKNPTAFYLCASSPPGGFGQSNEQYFGPGTRLTVT.

The chain carries TRBV7-3 and TRBJ2-1; D is undetermined. CDR1 is SGHTA, CDR2 FQGTGA, per germline. The CDR3 length is 15 residues. V lost 5 bases, J lost 7 bases, and 18 bases lay in between. In nucleotides, the CDR3 is TGTGCCAGCAGCCCCATACGGACGGAGAATAATGAGCAGTTCTTC. This translates into CASSPIRTENNEQFF.

This clonotype was counted a few times. The genes are TRBV28 and TRBJ2-6; D is perhaps TRBD1 or TRBD2 (6 bases each). This CDR3 contains 16 residues. In germline, CDR1 is MDHEN, CDR2 SYDVKM. The ends were cut back, 5 bases at V and 0 bases at J, with 11 bases in the middle. The chain's CDR3 is CASSPGGPSGANVLTF. In DNA, the CDR3 is TGTGCCAGCAGTCCTGGGGGGCCCTCTGGGGCCAACGTCCTGACTTTC.

The J gene is TRBJ2-7, the V gene TRBV4-3, with D perhaps TRBD2 (6 bases). CDR1 is LGHNA, CDR2 YSLEER, per germline. Trimming cost V 4 bases and J 4 bases, with 14 bases left between them. The CDR3 is made up of 14 amino acids. For the CDR3, the DNA is TGCGCCAGCAGCCCATGGCCGGAGGGGTACGAGCAGTACTTC. Translating it yields CASSPWPEGYEQYF.

This clonotype was seen repeatedly, ten times or more. J is TRBJ1-1 and V is TRBV25-1; 7 nucleotides align to TRBD1. Germline-derived CDR1 and CDR2 are MGHDK and SYGVNS. CDR3 length equals 14 residues. V was pared by 5 bases and J by 4 bases, with 7 bases of the junction left unmatched. In DNA, the CDR3 is TGTGCCAGCAGTAACCCAGACAGGGCCACTGAAGCTTTCTTT. This codes for CASSNPDRATEAFF.

The chain uses TRBV7-3 and TRBJ2-1; a weak D match, TRBD2 (6 bases). Germline-derived CDR1 and CDR2 are SGHTA and FQGTGA. Trimming removed 6 bases from V and 4 bases from J, with 13 bases in between. This CDR3 region has 14 residues. The chain's CDR3 is CASSPAGTYNEQFF. The CDR3 bases are TGTGCCAGCAGTCCGGCGGGAACTTACAATGAGCAGTTCTTC.

The sample holds a few counts of this clonotype. The chain recombines TRBV7-9 with TRBJ1-5; no reliable D call. The ends were cut back, 3 bases at V and 2 bases at J, with 8 bases in the middle. The germline CDR1 and CDR2 sequences are SEHNR and FQNEAQ (reference sequence). The CDR3 is 14 residues long. DNA of the CDR3: TGTGCCAGCAGCTTTTCCGGGGGCAATCAGCCCCAGCATTTT. It is translated as CASSFSGGNQPQHF. The full variable domain, completed using reference TRBV7-9 and TRBJ1-5, is DTGVSQNPRHKITKRGQNVTFRCDPISEHNRLYWYRQTLGQGPEFLTYFQNEAQLEKSRLLSDRFSAERPKGSFSTLEIQRTEQGDSAMYLCASSFSGGNQPQHFGDGTRLSIL.